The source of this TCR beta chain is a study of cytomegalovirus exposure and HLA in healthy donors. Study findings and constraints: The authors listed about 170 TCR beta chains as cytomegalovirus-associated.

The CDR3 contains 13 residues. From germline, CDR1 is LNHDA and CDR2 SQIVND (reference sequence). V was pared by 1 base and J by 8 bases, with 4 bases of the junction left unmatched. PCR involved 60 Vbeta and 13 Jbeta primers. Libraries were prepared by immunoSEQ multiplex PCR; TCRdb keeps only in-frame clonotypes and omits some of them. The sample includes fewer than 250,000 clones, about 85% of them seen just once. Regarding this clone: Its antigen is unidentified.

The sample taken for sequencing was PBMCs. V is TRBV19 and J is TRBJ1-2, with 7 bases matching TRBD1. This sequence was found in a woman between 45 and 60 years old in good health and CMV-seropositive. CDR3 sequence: CASSIAVTGGYTF. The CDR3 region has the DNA TGTGCCAGTAGTATAGCGGTGACAGGGGGCTACACCTTC. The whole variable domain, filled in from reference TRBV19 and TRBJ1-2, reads DGGITQSPKYLFRKEGQNVTLSCEQNLNHDAMYWYRQDPGQGLRLIYYSQIVNDFQKGDIAEGYSVSREKKESFPLTVTSAQKNPTAFYLCASSIAVTGGYTFGSGTRLTVV.